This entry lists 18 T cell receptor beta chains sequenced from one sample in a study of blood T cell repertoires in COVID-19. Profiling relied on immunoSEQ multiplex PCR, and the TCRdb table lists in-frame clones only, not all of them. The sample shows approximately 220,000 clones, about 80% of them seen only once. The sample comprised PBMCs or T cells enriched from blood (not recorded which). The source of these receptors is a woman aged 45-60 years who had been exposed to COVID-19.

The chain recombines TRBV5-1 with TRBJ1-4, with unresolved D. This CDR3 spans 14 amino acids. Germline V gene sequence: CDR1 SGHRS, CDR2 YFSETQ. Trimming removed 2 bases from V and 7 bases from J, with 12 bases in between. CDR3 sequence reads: CASSFADFGEKLFF. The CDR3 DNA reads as TGCGCCAGCAGCTTCGCGGACTTCGGTGAAAAACTGTTTTTT.

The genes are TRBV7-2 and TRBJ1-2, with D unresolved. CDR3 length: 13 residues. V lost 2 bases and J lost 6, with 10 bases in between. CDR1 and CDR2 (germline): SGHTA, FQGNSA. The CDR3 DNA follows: TGTGCCAGCAGCTTACGCCCGAGGGATGGCTACACCTTC. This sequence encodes CASSLRPRDGYTF.

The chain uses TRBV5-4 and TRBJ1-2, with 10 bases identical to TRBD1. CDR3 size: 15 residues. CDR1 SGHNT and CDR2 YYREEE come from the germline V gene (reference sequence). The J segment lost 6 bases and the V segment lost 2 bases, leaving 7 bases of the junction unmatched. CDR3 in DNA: TGTGCCAGCAGCTTCCTAACCGGGACAGGGGATGGCTACACCTTC. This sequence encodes CASSFLTGTGDGYTF.

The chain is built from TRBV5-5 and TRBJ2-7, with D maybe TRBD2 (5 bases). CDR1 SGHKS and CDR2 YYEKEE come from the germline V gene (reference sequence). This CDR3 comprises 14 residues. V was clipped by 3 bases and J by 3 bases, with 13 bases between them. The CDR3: CASSSGYWDYEQYF. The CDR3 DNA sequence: TGTGCCAGCAGCTCGGGATATTGGGACTACGAGCAGTACTTC.

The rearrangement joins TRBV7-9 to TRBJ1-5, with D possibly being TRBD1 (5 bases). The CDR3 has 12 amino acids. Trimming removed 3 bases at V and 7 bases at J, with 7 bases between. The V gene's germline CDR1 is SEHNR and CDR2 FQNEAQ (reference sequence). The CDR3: CASSFTGQPQHF. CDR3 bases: TGTGCCAGCAGCTTTACAGGCCAGCCCCAGCATTTT.

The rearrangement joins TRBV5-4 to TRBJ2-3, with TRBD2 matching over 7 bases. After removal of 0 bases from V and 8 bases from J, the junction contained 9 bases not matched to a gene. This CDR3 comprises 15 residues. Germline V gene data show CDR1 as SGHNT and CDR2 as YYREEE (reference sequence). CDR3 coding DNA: TGTGCCAGCAGCTTGGGCGGGGAGGGTATGGCTACGCAGTATTTT. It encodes CASSLGGEGMATQYF.

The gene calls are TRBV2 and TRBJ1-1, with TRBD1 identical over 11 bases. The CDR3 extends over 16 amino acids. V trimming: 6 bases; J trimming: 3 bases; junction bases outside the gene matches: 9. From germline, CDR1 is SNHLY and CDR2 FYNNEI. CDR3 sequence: CASRFPGQGGDTEAFF. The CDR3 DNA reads TGTGCCAGCAGATTCCCGGGACAGGGGGGAGACACTGAAGCTTTCTTT.

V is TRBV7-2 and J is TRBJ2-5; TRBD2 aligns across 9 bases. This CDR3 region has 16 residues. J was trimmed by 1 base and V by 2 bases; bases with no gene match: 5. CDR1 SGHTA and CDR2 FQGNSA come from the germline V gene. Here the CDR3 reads CASSLRLADSQETQYF. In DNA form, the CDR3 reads TGTGCCAGCAGCTTACGACTAGCGGACTCCCAAGAGACCCAGTACTTC.

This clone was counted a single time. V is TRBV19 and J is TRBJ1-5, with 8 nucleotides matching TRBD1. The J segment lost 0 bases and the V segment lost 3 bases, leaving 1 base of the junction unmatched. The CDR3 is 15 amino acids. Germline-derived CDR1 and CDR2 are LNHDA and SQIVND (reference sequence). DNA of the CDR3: TGTGCCAGTAGTATCAGGGGGCCTAGCAATCAGCCCCAGCATTTT. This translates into CASSIRGPSNQPQHF.

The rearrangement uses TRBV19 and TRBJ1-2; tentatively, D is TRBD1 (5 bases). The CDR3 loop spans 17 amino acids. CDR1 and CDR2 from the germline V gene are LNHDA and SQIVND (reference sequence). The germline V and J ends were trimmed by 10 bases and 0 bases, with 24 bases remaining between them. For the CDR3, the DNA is TGTGCCACCAAACCGGGACTCAATTTGGGAGCTAACTATGGCTACACCTTC. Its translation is CATKPGLNLGANYGYTF.

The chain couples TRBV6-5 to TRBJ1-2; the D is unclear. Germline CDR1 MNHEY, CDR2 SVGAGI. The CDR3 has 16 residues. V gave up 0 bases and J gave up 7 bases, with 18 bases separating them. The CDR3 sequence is CASSYSTGRHLAGYTF. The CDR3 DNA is TGTGCCAGCAGTTACTCGACGGGGAGACACTTGGCTGGCTACACCTTC.

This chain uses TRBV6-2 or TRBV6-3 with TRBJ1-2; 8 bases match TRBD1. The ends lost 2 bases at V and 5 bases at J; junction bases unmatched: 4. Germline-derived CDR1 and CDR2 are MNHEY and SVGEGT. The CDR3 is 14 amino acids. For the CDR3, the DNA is TGTGCCAGCAGTTACACCACAGGGGGGTATGGCTACACCTTC. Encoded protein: CASSYTTGGYGYTF.

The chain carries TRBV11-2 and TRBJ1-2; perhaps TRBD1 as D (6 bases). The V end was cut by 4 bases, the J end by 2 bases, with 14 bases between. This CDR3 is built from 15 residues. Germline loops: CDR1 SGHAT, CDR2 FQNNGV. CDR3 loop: CASSSSDRFNYGYTF. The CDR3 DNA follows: TGTGCCAGCAGCTCTTCTGACAGGTTCAACTATGGCTACACCTTC. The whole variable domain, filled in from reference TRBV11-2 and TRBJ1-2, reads EAGVAQSPRYKIIEKRQSVAFWCNPISGHATLYWYQQILGQGPKLLIQFQNNGVVDDSQLPKDRFSAERLKGVDSTLKIQPAKLEDSAVYLCASSSSDRFNYGYTFGSGTRLTVV.

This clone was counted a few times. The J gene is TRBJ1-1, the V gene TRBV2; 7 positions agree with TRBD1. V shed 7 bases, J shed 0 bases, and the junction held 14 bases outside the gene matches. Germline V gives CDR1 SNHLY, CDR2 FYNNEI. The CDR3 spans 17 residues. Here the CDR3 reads CASTYSGTENMNTEAFF. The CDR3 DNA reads TGTGCCAGCACCTACTCCGGGACAGAAAACATGAACACTGAAGCTTTCTTT. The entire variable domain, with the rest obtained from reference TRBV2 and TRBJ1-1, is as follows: EPEVTQTPSHQVTQMGQEVILRCVPISNHLYFYWYRQILGQKVEFLVSFYNNEISEKSEIFDDQFSVERPDGSNFTLKIRSTKLEDSAMYFCASTYSGTENMNTEAFFGQGTRLTVV.

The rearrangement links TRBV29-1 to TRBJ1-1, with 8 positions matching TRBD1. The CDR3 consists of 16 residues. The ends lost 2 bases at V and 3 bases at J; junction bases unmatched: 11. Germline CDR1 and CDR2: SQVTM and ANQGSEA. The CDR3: CSVERNRGIIDTEAFF. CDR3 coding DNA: TGCAGCGTTGAACGTAACAGGGGGATAATTGACACTGAAGCTTTCTTT. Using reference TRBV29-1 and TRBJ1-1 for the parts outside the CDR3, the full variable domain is SAVISQKPSRDICQRGTSLTIQCQVDSQVTMMFWYRQQPGQSLTLIATANQGSEATYESGFVIDKFPISRPNLTFSTLTVSNMSPEDSSIYLCSVERNRGIIDTEAFFGQGTRLTVV.

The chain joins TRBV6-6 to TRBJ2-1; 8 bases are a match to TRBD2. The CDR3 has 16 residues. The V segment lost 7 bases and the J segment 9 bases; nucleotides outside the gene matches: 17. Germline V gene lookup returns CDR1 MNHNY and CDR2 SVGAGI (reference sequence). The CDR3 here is CASTRPVGLEVSEQFF. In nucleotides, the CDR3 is TGTGCCAGCACCAGACCTGTGGGACTAGAGGTCAGTGAGCAGTTCTTC.

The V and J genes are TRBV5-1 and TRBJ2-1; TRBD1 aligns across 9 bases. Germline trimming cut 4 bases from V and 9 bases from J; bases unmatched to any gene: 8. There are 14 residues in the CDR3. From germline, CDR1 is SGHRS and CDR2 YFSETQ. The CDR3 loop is CASSVDRGASEQFF. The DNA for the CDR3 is TGCGCCAGCAGCGTTGACAGGGGGGCCTCTGAGCAGTTCTTC.

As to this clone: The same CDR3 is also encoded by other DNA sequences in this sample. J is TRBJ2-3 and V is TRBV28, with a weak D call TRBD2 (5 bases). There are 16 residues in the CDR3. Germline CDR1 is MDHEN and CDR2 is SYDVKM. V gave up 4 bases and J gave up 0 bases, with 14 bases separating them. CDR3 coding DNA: TGTGCCAGCAGTTCAATGGACTCCCCTAGCACAGATACGCAGTATTTT. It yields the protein CASSSMDSPSTDTQYF.